A single sample gave rise to the 5 T cell receptor beta chains below, sequenced in a study of T cells expressing NK-cell markers. TCRdb reprocessed the 5' RACE reads and reports one entry per CDR3 protein, with no DNA. This sample contains 350,000 to 400,000 distinct CDR3 sequences. Sequencing was performed on blood T cells: a sorted CD56 or NKG2C T cell subset, CD4+ or CD8+ T cells, or bulk PBMC T cells (not recorded which). The source is a woman aged 45 to 65 in good health.

The V gene is TRBV11-3, the J gene TRBJ2-7. There are 16 residues in the CDR3. Looked up from germline, CDR1 is SGHNT and CDR2 is YENEEA. CDR3 residues: CASSPITRGDSYEQYF.

This rearrangement joins TRBV4-1 to TRBJ2-5; the TCRdb call, TRBD1, lacks DNA for checking. CDR3 length equals 15 residues. CDR1 is MGHRA, CDR2 YSYEKL, per germline. Here the CDR3 reads CASSQGAGAGETQYF.

This chain joins TRBV18 and TRBJ2-7. This CDR3 contains 15 residues. Per the germline V gene, CDR1 is KGHSH and CDR2 is LQKENI. The CDR3 sequence is CASSQLGVTAYEQYF. Full variable domain (missing parts from reference TRBV18 and TRBJ2-7): NAGVMQNPRHLVRRRGQEARLRCSPMKGHSHVYWYRQLPEEGLKFMVYLQKENIIDESGMPKERFSAEFPKEGPSILRIQQVVRGDSAAYFCASSQLGVTAYEQYFGPGTRLTVT.

The V call is TRBV11-3, the J call TRBJ2-3; the D gene TCRdb calls, TRBD2, cannot be checked with no DNA. This CDR3 contains 15 residues. CDR1 SGHNT and CDR2 YENEEA come from the germline V gene. CDR3 in amino acids: CASSSGVPSTDTQYF.

V gene TRBV3-1 combines with J gene TRBJ2-1; without DNA, the TCRdb call of TRBD2 cannot be checked. The CDR3 length is 16 residues. The V gene's germline CDR1 is LGHDT and CDR2 YNNKEL (reference sequence). CDR3 loop: CASSTRLAGGSDEQFF.